This paragraph covers one T cell receptor (beta chain) sequence. These data belong to a study of blood T cell repertoires in COVID-19. Overall study context: Italy, Spain and the United States were the sources of the convalescent and acute COVID-19 samples. Sources were T cells, B-cell-depleted T cells, or PBMCs; the material itself was cDNA or gDNA.

How the authors handled the data: Scientists estimated how many nucleated cells there were by amplifying reference gene primers. Measured with immunoSEQ multiplex PCR; TCRdb has only the in-frame clones, and not every one. V, J and clone size are taken as reported in that table, and D and trimming were inferred from the DNA itself. The sample consists of roughly 150,000 clones, approximately 80% of them appearing once. Cohorts were assigned according to the clinical history that participants reported. Germline V lookup: CDR1 SGHRS, CDR2 YFSETQ. V trimming: 2 bases; J trimming: 7 bases; junction bases outside the gene matches: 3. The CDR3 runs 13 residues.

Material for sequencing was PBMCs or T cells enriched from blood (not recorded which). This sequence was found in a man aged 45-65 years in a cohort exposed to, infected with or recovered from COVID-19 (not recorded which). The chain couples TRBV5-1 to TRBJ1-1, with TRBD1 matching 9 bases. The CDR3 nucleotides read TGCGCCAGCAGCTTTACAGGGGGCATTGAAGCTTTCTTT. This gives the protein CASSFTGGIEAFF.